This TCR beta chain was captured by sequencing in a study of blood T cells in healthy people across ages (dated by TCRdb to about 2015). Study-level background: In model experiments, template switching captured roughly one uniquely barcoded TCR beta cDNA molecule for every two T cells. To track age-related changes in TCR beta repertoire diversity, the study relied on deep sequencing normalized with unique cDNA molecular identifiers. The donors were split into four age groups: young (average 16 years), middle-aged (over 35), aged (over 55) and long-lived (more than 80). To avoid experimental bias, donors of different ages were distributed randomly across sequencing lanes. For two donors (one aged 18 to 29 and one aged 80 or older), the study analyzed two additional independent replicas of 1 million unique cDNA reads from the same blood draw.

The roughly 38 donors, aged about 6 to 90 years, were systemically healthy Caucasian individuals from Russia. Ten milliliters of peripheral blood were drawn from each donor into EDTA-treated Vacutainer tubes. Ficoll-Paque density-gradient centrifugation was used to isolate PBMCs, with at least 7 million per sample. Total RNA was extracted from PBMCs with Trizol reagent, with at least 6 micrograms obtained per sample. The percentages of naive CD45RAhigh/CD27high T cells were determined by flow cytometry on a PBMC aliquot from every donor. Concerning this clonotype: Its recognized antigen is unknown. At one end, the junction sequence differs from germline, possibly due to a read error.

As encoded in the germline V gene, CDR1 is SGHTA while CDR2 is FQGNSA. Its CDR3 holds 15 amino acids, cysteine through phenylalanine. The kept DNA is CDR3 alone, 45 bases in frame from the first base. The paper's findings and limits, for the study overall: Compared with the aged group, more naive CD4+ T cells, fewer expanded clones and increased TCR diversity were shown by the long-lived group, suggesting age selection. Because donor CMV infection status was unknown, age-related changes in expanded clonotypes were potentially confounded. Conclusive comparison of naive and antigen-experienced compartments was prevented by the profiling of bulk unsorted PBMCs. Estimates of total diversity based on one million sequenced T cells were regarded as lower bounds and as underestimates. Observed TCR beta diversity correlated strongly with the percentage of naive T cells measured by flow cytometry. As age increased, observed TCR beta diversity per million T cells dropped in a roughly linear way, and a significant reduction was already evident by age roughly 40.

Library creation used 5' RACE. The sequencer listed for this sample is Illumina HiSeq 2500. A second PCR of about 6 to 12 cycles was performed with a sample-barcoded 5' primer and a J-beta primer mix. A template-switch 5' adaptor carrying 12 random nucleotides introduced a unique molecular identifier onto each TCR beta cDNA molecule. At least 3 million CDR3-containing paired-end reads were obtained from each sample. The Mint cDNA synthesis kit, primed by a TRBC-specific oligonucleotide, was used to synthesize first-strand cDNA from all RNA. After uracil-DNA glycosylase treatment, a first 18-cycle PCR used universal primers M1SS and BC2_uni_R on all cDNA. In the original analysis: For normalization, 1 million high-quality reads, each with a distinct molecular identifier, were randomly selected from each sample. Reads sharing molecular identifiers were discarded rather than binned into consensus sequences. CDR3 identification, clonotype clustering and error correction used MiTCR with a Q25 quality threshold and the strictest error-elimination algorithm. A nonparametric unseen species model with Euler transformation was used to estimate a lower bound on total TCR beta diversity. The public reads were run again by TCRdb, first through fastp at Q25 and then through MiXCR, and only productive beta chains were kept. Identical CDR3 protein sequences are pooled into one entry, listed with their most common genes and DNA. The V and J calls follow TCRdb's processing rather than the paper's. The sample profile shows about 640,000 distinct CDR3 sequences; 58% of them were found once. Jointly, the top ten make up 35% to 40% of the sample.

Sequencing input: blood. The TCR comes from a man aged 55-75 years in good health. The chain is encoded by TRBV7-2 joined to TRBJ1-5; a tentative D match to TRBD1 spans 5 bases. The nucleotides read TGTGCCAGCACCTTATTTTCAGGGACCTCACTGCCCCAGCATTTT. Its protein reads: CASTLFSGTSLPQHF.